Below are 21 T cell receptor beta chains sequenced from a single sample in a study of T cells expressing NK-cell markers (dated by TCRdb to the early 2020s). Libraries were constructed by 5' RACE. Sequencer: Illumina HiSeq 2000. TCRdb reprocessed the reads and lists each CDR3 protein sequence as a single entry, with no DNA. The sample table on file contains fewer than 550,000 distinct CDR3 sequences. The ten most abundant clones make up more than 1.4% of the sample. The material sequenced was blood T cells: a sorted CD56 or NKG2C T cell subset, CD4+ or CD8+ T cells, or bulk PBMC T cells (not recorded which). Source of these receptors: a woman aged 45-59 years in good health. Donor details come from another sample of the same person, matched by shared clones.

CDR3 in amino acids: CASSLRLSGANVLTF. V and J are TRBV5-1 and TRBJ2-6. Germline V CDR1 and CDR2: SGHRS, YFSETQ. CDR3 length: 15 residues.

V and J are TRBV24-1 and TRBJ2-1; TCRdb picks TRBD2, but there is no DNA to check that call. CDR1 and CDR2 from the germline V gene are KGHDR and SFDVKD. The CDR3 runs to 17 residues. CDR3 protein: CATSPGLAGYGPNEQFF.

The rearrangement links TRBV3-1 to TRBJ2-3; no DNA is available, so the TRBD1 call from TCRdb remains unchecked. Germline CDR1 LGHDT, CDR2 YNNKEL (reference sequence). The CDR3 is 16 residues long. CDR3 sequence: CASSQPGTSWPDTQYF.

This rearrangement joins TRBV24-1 to TRBJ2-1; TCRdb names TRBD2, which stays unverified in the absence of DNA. CDR1 is KGHDR and CDR2 is SFDVKD in the germline V gene. This CDR3 is 14 amino acids long. The CDR3 sequence: CATSPGTFNNEQFF.

The rearrangement uses TRBV3-1 and TRBJ2-1; the D gene TCRdb calls, TRBD1, cannot be checked with no DNA. Germline loops: CDR1 LGHDT, CDR2 YNNKEL (reference sequence). This CDR3 has 15 amino acids. The CDR3: CASSQDWGGFGEQFF.

The chain uses TRBV5-1 and TRBJ1-2. The CDR3 length is 14 residues. Germline V gene lookup returns CDR1 SGHRS and CDR2 YFSETQ. The CDR3 loop is CASSLIGSTYGYTF.

The chain uses TRBV6-6 and TRBJ1-4. Germline V gene sequence: CDR1 MNHNY, CDR2 SVGAGI (reference sequence). The CDR3 has 13 residues. The CDR3 loop is CASKEAGGEKLFF.

V usage is TRBV5-1 and J usage is TRBJ1-1; TCRdb calls TRBD1, which cannot be checked without DNA. CDR3 length: 15 residues. In germline, CDR1 is SGHRS, CDR2 YFSETQ. The CDR3 loop is CASSLQGAANTEAFF.

The chain combines TRBV27 with TRBJ2-3; TCRdb's D call of TRBD1 is untestable without DNA. CDR3 size: 15 residues. Looked up from germline, CDR1 is MNHEY and CDR2 is SMNVEV (reference sequence). CDR3 region: CASSWGGKNTDTQYF.

V gene TRBV7-9 combines with J gene TRBJ1-2; TCRdb's D call, TRBD1, is unchecked because there is no DNA. Germline V gene sequence: CDR1 SEHNR, CDR2 FQNEAQ (reference sequence). The CDR3 runs 15 residues. CDR3: CASSPTWDREKGYTF. The whole variable domain, filled in from reference TRBV7-9 and TRBJ1-2, reads DTGVSQNPRHKITKRGQNVTFRCDPISEHNRLYWYRQTLGQGPEFLTYFQNEAQLEKSRLLSDRFSAERPKGSFSTLEIQRTEQGDSAMYLCASSPTWDREKGYTFGSGTRLTVV.

The chain carries TRBV3-1 and TRBJ2-1; the D gene TCRdb calls, TRBD2, cannot be checked with no DNA. In germline, CDR1 is LGHDT, CDR2 YNNKEL (reference sequence). The CDR3 extends over 16 amino acids. The CDR3: CASSQGWLAGENEQFF.

The chain has TRBV19 and TRBJ1-1; TCRdb gives TRBD1 as the D gene, but with no DNA this cannot be confirmed. Germline V gene data show CDR1 as LNHDA and CDR2 as SQIVND (reference sequence). The CDR3 length is 13 residues. CDR3 in amino acids: CASSWTGGDRAFF. Full variable domain (rest looked up from reference TRBV19 and TRBJ1-1): DGGITQSPKYLFRKEGQNVTLSCEQNLNHDAMYWYRQDPGQGLRLIYYSQIVNDFQKGDIAEGYSVSREKKESFPLTVTSAQKNPTAFYLCASSWTGGDRAFFGQGTRLTVV.

The V call is TRBV12-3 or TRBV12-4, the J call TRBJ1-1; checking the TCRdb D call of TRBD1 is not possible without DNA. CDR3 length equals 16 residues. CDR3 protein: CASSLAGPGLNTEAFF.

This chain uses TRBV24-1 with TRBJ2-3. The CDR3 is 11 residues long. Per the germline V gene, CDR1 is KGHDR and CDR2 is SFDVKD. CDR3 amino acids: CATGVTDTQYF.

V is TRBV2 and J is TRBJ1-2; TCRdb picks TRBD1, but there is no DNA to check that call. The CDR3 is made up of 13 amino acids. CDR1 SNHLY and CDR2 FYNNEI come from the germline V gene. The CDR3 spells CASSEARRQGYTF.

The chain links TRBV20-1 to TRBJ2-7; TCRdb picks TRBD1, but there is no DNA to check that call. In germline, CDR1 is DFQATT, CDR2 SNEGSKA (reference sequence). The CDR3 contains 15 residues. CDR3 sequence: CSASRLTGFTVEQYF.

The chain uses TRBV9 and TRBJ1-1. CDR3 length: 13 amino acids. Germline assignment: CDR1 SGDLS and CDR2 YYNGEE. CDR3 in amino acids: CASSRNGDTEAFF.

The rearrangement uses TRBV24-1 and TRBJ2-1. CDR1 and CDR2 (germline): KGHDR, SFDVKD. The CDR3 runs to 14 residues. CDR3 region: CATSGGLPTNEQFF.

The rearrangement links TRBV6-1 to TRBJ2-3; TCRdb reports TRBD1, a call that lacks DNA to check it against. The CDR3 consists of 14 residues. The germline CDR1 and CDR2 sequences are MNHNS and SASEGT. CDR3 amino acids: CASSEGGQPDTQYF.

This sequence joins TRBV5-1 and TRBJ2-5; the D call from TCRdb, TRBD2, cannot be confirmed without DNA. Per germline, CDR1 SGHRS and CDR2 YFSETQ. The CDR3 totals 15 residues. The CDR3 region is CASSFIGREEETQYF.

The gene calls are TRBV20-1 and TRBJ1-5; TCRdb indicates TRBD1, and absent DNA this call remains unverified. CDR3 length equals 14 residues. The germline gives CDR1 DFQATT, CDR2 SNEGSKA (reference sequence). This chain's CDR3 is CSARDKRGHQPQHF.